The subject of this entry is one T cell receptor (beta chain). This CDR3 region has 13 residues. With 5 bases removed from V and 2 bases from J, the gap between germline ends came to 9 bases. Germline lookup yields CDR1 MNHEY and CDR2 SVGAGI. The sample comes from a study of shared clonotypes between healthy human individuals. The DNA input per sorted-subset replicate PCR was approximately 210 ng, corresponding to 28,000 or so T cell genomes. Assay: immunoSEQ multiplex PCR; the TCRdb copy retains only in-frame clones and omits some. The data contain millions of clones, roughly 94% of them seen just once; the ten biggest clones take up more than 0.1%.

The chain couples TRBV6-5 to TRBJ1-2; tentatively, D is TRBD1 (6 bases). This receptor was identified in a man aged 18 to 30 in good health. Sequencing input: naive CD4+ T cells sorted from blood. Subset noted: CD45RA+ positively selected. The CDR3 region is CASSVGGNYGYTF. For the CDR3, the DNA is TGTGCCAGCAGTGTTGGGGGCAACTATGGCTACACCTTC.